This TCR beta chain stems from a study of T-cell reconstitution after alpha-beta-depleted transplantation in children. The V and J ends lost 7 bases and 6 bases respectively, with 15 bases between them. This CDR3 region has 13 residues. Germline V gene sequence: CDR1 MNHNS, CDR2 SASEGT. This clonotype came up many times. The library targeted TCRbeta and was prepared with unique molecular identifiers. MiXCR, run by TCRdb on the PCR reads, gives a single entry per CDR3 protein. In the table there are 65,000 to 75,000 distinct CDR3 sequences, over 4.5% of which are singletons. V usage is TRBV6-1 and J usage is TRBJ2-5; D uncertain. This sample comprised PBMCs, mostly from graft donor cells, obtained 180 days after TCRalphabeta/CD19-depleted stem cell transplant. The receptor comes from a boy under two years old who had a stem cell transplant for acute myeloid leukemia, so the T cells may come from the graft donor. As DNA, the CDR3 is TGTGCCAGCAACAACGGGCTAGAGAAGACCCAGTACTTC. As protein: CASNNGLEKTQYF.